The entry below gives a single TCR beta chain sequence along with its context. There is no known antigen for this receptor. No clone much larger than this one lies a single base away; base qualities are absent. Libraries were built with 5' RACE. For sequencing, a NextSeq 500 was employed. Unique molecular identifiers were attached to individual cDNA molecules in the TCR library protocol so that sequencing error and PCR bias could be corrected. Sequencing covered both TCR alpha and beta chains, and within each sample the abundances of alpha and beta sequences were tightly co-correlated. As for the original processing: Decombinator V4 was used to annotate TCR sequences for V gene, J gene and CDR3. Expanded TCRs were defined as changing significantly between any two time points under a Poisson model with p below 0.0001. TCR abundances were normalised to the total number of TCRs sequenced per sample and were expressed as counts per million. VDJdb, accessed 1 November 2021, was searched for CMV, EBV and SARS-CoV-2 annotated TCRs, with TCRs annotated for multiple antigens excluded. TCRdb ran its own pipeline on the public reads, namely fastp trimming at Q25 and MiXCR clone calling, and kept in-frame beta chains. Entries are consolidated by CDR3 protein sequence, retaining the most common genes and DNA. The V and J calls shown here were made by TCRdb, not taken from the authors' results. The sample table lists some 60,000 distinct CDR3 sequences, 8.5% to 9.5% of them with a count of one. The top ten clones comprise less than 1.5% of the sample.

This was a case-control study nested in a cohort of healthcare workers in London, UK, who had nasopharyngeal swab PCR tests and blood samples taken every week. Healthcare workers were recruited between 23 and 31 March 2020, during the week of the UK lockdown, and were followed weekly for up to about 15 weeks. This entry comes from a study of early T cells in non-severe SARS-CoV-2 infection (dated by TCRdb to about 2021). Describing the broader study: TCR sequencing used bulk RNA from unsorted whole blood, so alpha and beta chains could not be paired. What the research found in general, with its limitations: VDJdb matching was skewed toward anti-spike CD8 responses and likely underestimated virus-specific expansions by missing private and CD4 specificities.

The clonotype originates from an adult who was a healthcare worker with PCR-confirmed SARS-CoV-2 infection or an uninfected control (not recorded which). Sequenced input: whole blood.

The DNA sequence follows: TGCGCCAGCAGCCGTTCGGACCGCTTAGTCACTGAAGCTTTCTTT. This translates into CASSRSDRLVTEAFF. Recombination joined TRBV5-1 with TRBJ1-1; the D gene identity is not certain. Sequences SGHRS (CDR1) and YFSETQ (CDR2) are obtained from the germline V gene. At the junction V is shortened by 4 bases and J by 4 bases, with 17 bases in between. Including cysteine and phenylalanine, the CDR3 has 15 amino acids. Just the 45-base CDR3 DNA is kept, in frame starting at base 1.